Below, 8 T cell receptor beta chains from the same sample are listed, as sequenced in a study of response to subunit inactivated influenza vaccine. One entry per CDR3 protein results from TCRdb running MiXCR on the RT-PCR reads. Of around 750,000 distinct CDR3 sequences in the sample, around 20% were seen once. This sample comprised PBMCs from blood, obtained roughly 5 days after vaccination. These receptors all come from a man between 45 and 60 years old who received an inactivated influenza vaccine.

In this sample, this clonotype turned up many times. The chain combines TRBV29-1 with TRBJ2-2; 7 bases align to TRBD2. Germline V gene lookup returns CDR1 SQVTM and CDR2 ANQGSEA. CDR3 length: 14 amino acids. The ends lost 3 bases at V and 6 bases at J; junction bases unmatched: 7. The CDR3 DNA reads TGCAGCGTTGACGGGTCTGGGGGGGCCGGGGAGCTGTTTTTT. Translation: CSVDGSGGAGELFF.

This chain uses TRBV7-9 with TRBJ1-4; 8 bases agree with TRBD1. The length of the CDR3 is 15 residues. From germline, CDR1 is SEHNR and CDR2 FQNEAQ (reference sequence). After removal of 5 bases from V and 8 bases from J, the junction contained 10 bases not matched to a gene. The CDR3, as DNA: TGTGCCAGCAGCCCCACCCGGACAGGGAGGGAAAAACTGTTTTTT. Amino acid sequence: CASSPTRTGREKLFF. Complete variable domain (other parts from reference TRBV7-9 and TRBJ1-4): DTGVSQNPRHKITKRGQNVTFRCDPISEHNRLYWYRQTLGQGPEFLTYFQNEAQLEKSRLLSDRFSAERPKGSFSTLEIQRTEQGDSAMYLCASSPTRTGREKLFFGSGTQLSVL.

In this sample, this clonotype turned up many times. The rearrangement uses TRBV20-1 and TRBJ2-7; D is perhaps TRBD1 or TRBD2 (5 bases each). Germline V gives CDR1 DFQATT, CDR2 SNEGSKA (reference sequence). CDR3 length equals 12 residues. Trimming stripped 1 base from V and 7 bases from J, with 11 bases between. DNA for the CDR3: TGCAGTGCTAGAGTGCGGGCAGGGGAGCAGTACTTC. The encoded protein is CSARVRAGEQYF.

This clonotype was picked up many times. The chain uses TRBV10-3 and TRBJ1-2; D ambiguous. The CDR3 runs to 13 residues. From germline, CDR1 is ENHRY and CDR2 SYGVKD. V lost 3 bases to trimming and J lost 5 bases, with 10 bases between them. The DNA of the CDR3 is TGTGCCATCAGTGAAGCAGATGGGTATGGCTACACCTTC. As protein: CAISEADGYGYTF.

This clonotype was found a few times. The chain uses TRBV25-1 and TRBJ1-1; 7 nucleotides match TRBD1. Germline-derived CDR1 and CDR2 are MGHDK and SYGVNS. The CDR3 totals 12 residues. The V and J ends lost 3 bases and 11 bases, in that order; junction bases with no gene match: 6. CDR3 sequence reads: CASSDRQGVAFF. The CDR3 DNA follows: TGTGCCAGCAGTGATAGGCAGGGGGTGGCTTTCTTT. The full variable domain, completed using reference TRBV25-1 and TRBJ1-1, is EADIYQTPRYLVIGTGKKITLECSQTMGHDKMYWYQQDPGMELHLIHYSYGVNSTEKGDLSSESTVSRIRTEHFPLTLESARPSHTSQYLCASSDRQGVAFFGQGTRLTVV.

This clonotype was counted ten times or more. The V and J genes are TRBV11-3 and TRBJ2-2; D might be TRBD1 (6 bases). The CDR3 contains 13 residues. CDR1 is SGHNT, CDR2 YENEEA, per germline. Trimming cost V 4 bases and J 8 bases, with 11 bases left between them. Here the CDR3 DNA reads TGTGCCAGCAGCTCCTTTACAGGGGGGGAGCTGTTTTTT. It codes for CASSSFTGGELFF.

The chain uses TRBV18 and TRBJ1-5; the D is unclear. Trimming cost V 1 base and J 3 bases, with 10 bases left between them. The germline V gene has CDR1 KGHSH and CDR2 LQKENI. There are 15 residues in the CDR3. CDR3 sequence (DNA): TGTGCCAGCTCACCACAAGAGGGTACCAATCAGCCCCAGCATTTT. As protein: CASSPQEGTNQPQHF.

The chain is built from TRBV7-6 and TRBJ2-7, with D hard to call. Germline V gene sequence: CDR1 SGHVS, CDR2 FNYEAQ. This CDR3 is built from 14 residues. V lost 2 bases and J lost 5, with 13 bases in between. The CDR3 DNA is TGTGCCAGCAGCTTACAACCGGTCCAGAACGAGCAGTACTTC. Its translation: CASSLQPVQNEQYF.